This passage covers 7 T cell receptor beta chains from one sample sequenced in a study of cytomegalovirus exposure and HLA in healthy donors (dated by TCRdb to the late 2010s). Libraries were made using the immunoSEQ multiplex PCR assay. For the multiplex PCR, a mixture combining 60 forward primers for TCR Vbeta segments and 13 reverse primers for TCR Jbeta segments was used. TCRdb retrieved this table from immuneACCESS and kept in-frame rearrangements only. Not all clones are present; in checked studies, unresolved V genes account for under half, and no reason is known for the remainder. In all, the sample holds about 160,000 clones, and approximately 80% of those were seen once. The biggest ten clones account for approximately 12% of the sample. Sequenced material: PBMCs. The receptor set was obtained from a man in his fifties in good health and CMV-seropositive.

This clone was counted a few times. This chain connects TRBV28 to TRBJ1-2; D perhaps matches TRBD1 (5 bases). Germline lookup yields CDR1 MDHEN and CDR2 SYDVKM. The CDR3 has 17 amino acids. Trimming removed 3 bases at V and 8 bases at J, with 25 bases between. The DNA for the CDR3 is TGTGCCAGCAGTTTTACTGGTGTAACTACAGGCTTAGGCGGCTACACCTTC. Translation: CASSFTGVTTGLGGYTF.

This clone was recorded a few times. The rearrangement uses TRBV7-2 and TRBJ2-3; weak D call: TRBD2 (5 bases). The CDR3 totals 14 residues. Germline values: CDR1 SGHTA, CDR2 FQGNSA. V lost 4 bases and J lost 2, with 10 bases in between. Written as DNA, the CDR3 is TGTGCCAGCAGCTCCGGACTGCACACAGATACGCAGTATTTT. Translated: CASSSGLHTDTQYF.

The chain recombines TRBV29-1 with TRBJ1-1, with D possibly TRBD1 on 6 matching bases. Per germline, CDR1 SQVTM and CDR2 ANQGSEA. V was trimmed by 7 bases and J by 6 bases, leaving 15 bases between them. The CDR3 contains 12 residues. The CDR3 loop is CSATGSSPEAFF. CDR3 in DNA: TGCAGCGCCACAGGGAGCTCCCCTGAAGCTTTCTTT.

This CDR3 is CASSIGLGLYEQYF. The CDR3 nucleotides read TGTGCCAGCAGCATCGGACTAGGCCTCTACGAGCAGTACTTC. The rearrangement links TRBV13 to TRBJ2-7; TRBD2 aligns across 7 bases. CDR1 PRHDT and CDR2 FYEKMQ come from the germline V gene (reference sequence). This CDR3 spans 14 amino acids. The V gene end was trimmed by 5 bases and the J gene end by 3 bases; junction bases not matched to a gene: 7.

This chain connects TRBV29-1 to TRBJ2-6; D is uncertain. Germline-derived CDR1 and CDR2 are SQVTM and ANQGSEA. V dropped 4 bases and J dropped 2 bases, with 6 bases sitting between them. There are 13 residues in the CDR3. The CDR3 DNA sequence: TGCAGCGTTGCGAGTACTGGGGCCAACGTCCTGACTTTC. Translation gives CSVASTGANVLTF. Full variable domain (remainder filled in from reference TRBV29-1 and TRBJ2-6): SAVISQKPSRDICQRGTSLTIQCQVDSQVTMMFWYRQQPGQSLTLIATANQGSEATYESGFVIDKFPISRPNLTFSTLTVSNMSPEDSSIYLCSVASTGANVLTFGAGSRLTVL.

The V and J genes are TRBV15 and TRBJ2-5; 10 positions agree with TRBD2. The CDR3 is made up of 16 amino acids. Germline V gene data show CDR1 as LNHNV and CDR2 as YYDKDF (reference sequence). V dropped 1 base and J dropped 5; count of bases not matched to a gene: 7. Here the CDR3 DNA reads TGTGCCACCAGCAGAGGCCTAGCGGGGGTCCGGGAGACCCAGTACTTC. This gives the protein CATSRGLAGVRETQYF.

The CDR3 reads CASSLMGHTTYEQYF. Written as DNA, the CDR3 is TGTGCCAGCAGTTTAATGGGACACACCACCTACGAGCAGTACTTC. The V call is TRBV27, the J call TRBJ2-7; TRBD1 might be the D (6 bases). The CDR3 sequence is 15 residues long. V lost 2 bases, J lost 2 bases, and 13 bases lay in between. CDR1 MNHEY and CDR2 SMNVEV come from the germline V gene (reference sequence).